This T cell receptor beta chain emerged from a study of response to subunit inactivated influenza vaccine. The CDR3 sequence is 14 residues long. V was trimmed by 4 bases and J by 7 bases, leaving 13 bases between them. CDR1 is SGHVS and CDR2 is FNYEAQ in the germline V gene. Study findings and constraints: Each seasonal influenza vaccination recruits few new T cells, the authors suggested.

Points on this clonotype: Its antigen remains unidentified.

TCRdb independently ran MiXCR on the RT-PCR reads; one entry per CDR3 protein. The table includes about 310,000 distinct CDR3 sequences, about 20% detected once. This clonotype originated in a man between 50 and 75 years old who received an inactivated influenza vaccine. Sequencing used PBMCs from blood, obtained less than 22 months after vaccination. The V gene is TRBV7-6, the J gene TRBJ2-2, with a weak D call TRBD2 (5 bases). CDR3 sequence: CASSSLGVDGELFF. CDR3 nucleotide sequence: TGTGCCAGCAGCTCACTAGGAGTCGACGGGGAGCTGTTTTTT. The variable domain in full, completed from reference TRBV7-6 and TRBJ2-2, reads GAGVSQSPRYKVTKRGQDVALRCDPISGHVSLYWYRQALGQGPEFLTYFNYEAQQDKSGLPNDRFSAERPEGSISTLTIQRTEQRDSAMYRCASSSLGVDGELFFGEGSRLTVL.